A single sample gave rise to the 4 T cell receptor beta chains below, sequenced in a study of T cell repertoires in cytomegalovirus infection. MiXCR, applied by TCRdb to the reads, yields one record per CDR3 protein. Of hundreds of thousands of distinct CDR3 sequences detected, 33% appear once; the ten largest clones hold 18%. These receptors lack a known antigen. Sequences were derived from cultured PBMCs, sampled from culture after CMV antigen stimulation. The receptor source for this set is a human donor in good health (CMV status not recorded). Some clones in this sample may be carry-over from other donors' samples.

V gene TRBV14 combines with J gene TRBJ2-1; D is perhaps TRBD1 (5 bases). Germline CDR1 reads SGHDN; CDR2 reads FVKESK. The CDR3 contains 18 residues. Trimming left V 0 bases short and J 8 bases short, with 23 bases between. The chain's CDR3 is CASSQDSWAGRLKDEQFF. CDR3 DNA sequence: TGTGCCAGCAGCCAAGATTCTTGGGCAGGGCGGTTAAAAGATGAGCAGTTCTTC.

This clonotype was recorded a few times. The chain combines TRBV7-9 with TRBJ2-3; the D is unclear. Germline CDR1 is SEHNR and CDR2 is FQNEAQ (reference sequence). The CDR3 contains 13 residues. With 2 bases removed from V and 5 bases from J, the gap between germline ends came to 8 bases. CDR3 sequence: CASSLTRQDTQYF. CDR3 in DNA: TGTGCCAGCAGCTTAACGAGACAAGATACGCAGTATTTT.

This clonotype was found a few times. J is TRBJ2-7 and V is TRBV7-6, with 7 positions matching TRBD2. CDR1 is SGHVS and CDR2 is FNYEAQ in the germline V gene. With 5 bases clipped from V and 6 bases from J, the junction kept 7 bases outside the gene matches. This CDR3 is built from 13 residues. The DNA for the CDR3 is TGTGCCAGCAGCCGGGGGGAGCGATCCGAGCAGTACTTC. Translated, it gives CASSRGERSEQYF.

There are a few counts of this clonotype. This chain links TRBV10-3 with TRBJ2-7; D is unclear. Germline loops: CDR1 ENHRY, CDR2 SYGVKD. This CDR3 spans 14 amino acids. Between the trimmed V and J ends, which lost 3 bases and 3 bases, there was a span of 12 bases. The CDR3 spells CAISEGGDDYEQYF. The CDR3 bases are TGTGCCATCAGTGAAGGTGGAGACGACTACGAGCAGTACTTC.